Shown below are 14 T cell receptor beta chains from a single sample sequenced in a study of regulatory T cells in long-lasting Graves disease. Time point meaning: newly diagnosed GD, antithyroid drugs for less than 3 months. Extracted RNA from PBMCs served as the source of the TCR library. The TCR beta library used iRepertoire HTBI primers with Arm-PCR amplification of CDR3. TCRdb used MiXCR to reprocess the multiplex PCR reads, holding one entry per CDR3 protein. The top ten clones hold around 20% of a sample with some 230,000 distinct CDR3 sequences, about a sixth of them seen once. Sequencing was performed on peripheral blood mononuclear cells (PBMCs), taken at new diagnosis, from a patient treated with antithyroid drugs. These receptor sequences come from a female donor with Graves disease.

This clonotype was seen many times. The rearrangement joins TRBV18 to TRBJ2-7; 11 bases are a match to TRBD2. Germline CDR1 is KGHSH and CDR2 is LQKENI. J was trimmed by 2 bases and V by 3 bases; bases with no gene match: 6. The CDR3 is 16 amino acids. The DNA for the CDR3 is TGTGCCAGCTCACCTCATAGCGGGAGGGGTACCTACGAGCAGTACTTC. Translated: CASSPHSGRGTYEQYF. The whole variable domain, remainder taken from reference TRBV18 and TRBJ2-7, is NAGVMQNPRHLVRRRGQEARLRCSPMKGHSHVYWYRQLPEEGLKFMVYLQKENIIDESGMPKERFSAEFPKEGPSILRIQQVVRGDSAAYFCASSPHSGRGTYEQYFGPGTRLTVT.

This clonotype was counted many times. This chain links TRBV11-2 with TRBJ1-4; D unresolved. Between the trimmed V and J ends, which lost 1 base and 7 bases, there was a span of 7 bases. Per germline, CDR1 SGHAT and CDR2 FQNNGV. The CDR3 loop spans 13 amino acids. The CDR3 bases are TGTGCCAGCAGCTTAGGGACGGCTGAAAAACTGTTTTTT. Protein: CASSLGTAEKLFF.

Many counts were recorded for this clonotype. The J gene is TRBJ2-5, the V gene TRBV20-1, with unresolved D. The germline V and J ends were trimmed by 2 bases and 5 bases, with 15 bases remaining between them. Germline lookup yields CDR1 DFQATT and CDR2 SNEGSKA (reference sequence). There are 14 residues in the CDR3. CDR3 sequence (DNA): TGCAGTGCTAGATTTGTATTGGCTGGGGAGACCCAGTACTTC. Protein sequence: CSARFVLAGETQYF.

The sample holds a few counts of this clonotype. CDR3 residues: CASSAPPGTNYNEQFF. In nucleotides, the CDR3 is TGTGCCAGCAGCGCACCACCGGGGACAAACTACAATGAGCAGTTCTTC. V and J are TRBV5-4 and TRBJ2-1; D is perhaps TRBD1 (6 bases). Trimming took 4 bases from V and 3 from J, leaving 17 bases between them. Germline V gene sequence: CDR1 SGHNT, CDR2 YYREEE (reference sequence). The CDR3 covers 16 residues. Together with reference TRBV5-4 and TRBJ2-1, the CDR3 gives the full variable domain: ETGVTQSPTHLIKTRGQQVTLRCSSQSGHNTVSWYQQALGQGPQFIFQYYREEENGRGNFPPRFSGLQFPNYSSELNVNALELDDSALYLCASSAPPGTNYNEQFFGPGTRLTVL.

The sample holds many counts of this clonotype. This chain joins TRBV18 and TRBJ2-3, with 7 bases that match TRBD2. The CDR3 is 17 residues long. The J segment lost 0 bases and the V segment lost 3 bases, leaving 9 bases of the junction unmatched. Germline lookup yields CDR1 KGHSH and CDR2 LQKENI. CDR3 coding DNA: TGTGCCAGCTCACCCTTCGAAGCGGGAACTAGCACAGATACGCAGTATTTT. Its translation is CASSPFEAGTSTDTQYF.

This clonotype was counted ten times or more. V is TRBV2 and J is TRBJ2-1, with D unresolved. Germline V gene lookup returns CDR1 SNHLY and CDR2 FYNNEI. This CDR3 spans 15 amino acids. Trimming cost V 0 bases and J 6 bases, with 12 bases left between them. The CDR3 coding sequence is TGTGCCAGCAGTGAAGCTCGGTGGGTTTCCAATGAGCAGTTCTTC. Its translation: CASSEARWVSNEQFF.

Many counts were recorded for this clonotype. Here the CDR3 reads CASSYSTSGRAGPQYF. CDR3 coding DNA: TGTGCCAGCAGTTACTCGACTAGCGGGAGGGCAGGGCCGCAGTATTTT. This chain links TRBV6-5 with TRBJ2-3; 14 bases are shared with TRBD2. The CDR3 loop spans 16 amino acids. The germline V gene encodes CDR1 MNHEY and CDR2 SVGAGI. V lost 0 bases, J lost 10 bases, and 6 bases stayed unmatched.

This clonotype was observed many times. The chain combines TRBV11-2 with TRBJ2-2; D is uncertain. The germline CDR1 and CDR2 sequences are SGHAT and FQNNGV. The V end was cut by 5 bases, the J end by 6 bases, with 7 bases between. The CDR3 length is 12 residues. The CDR3 DNA sequence: TGTGCCAGCAGCATGTGGCCCGGGGAGCTGTTTTTT. Its translation: CASSMWPGELFF.

This clonotype was picked up many times. The chain employs TRBV3-1 and TRBJ1-1; unclear D gene. CDR3 length: 11 amino acids. Per the germline V gene, CDR1 is LGHDT and CDR2 is YNNKEL (reference sequence). The germline V and J ends were trimmed by 0 bases and 6 bases, with 2 bases remaining between them. The CDR3 DNA sequence: TGTGCCAGCAGCCAAGATGCTGAAGCTTTCTTT. Protein sequence: CASSQDAEAFF.

This clonotype was observed at least ten times. This chain joins TRBV6-1 and TRBJ2-7, with D maybe TRBD2 (6 bases). CDR3 size: 20 residues. Germline V gives CDR1 MNHNS, CDR2 SASEGT. Trimming took off 2 bases at V and 4 bases at J, with 30 bases between the two ends. The CDR3: CASSEFPLAFGSERIYEQYF. The CDR3 DNA reads TGTGCCAGCAGTGAATTTCCCCTAGCGTTTGGAAGCGAGCGGATTTACGAGCAGTACTTC.

A note on this clonotype: Sequence at one end of the junction differs from germline and may be a read error. The chain employs TRBV7-3 and TRBJ1-3; a possible D gene is TRBD1 (5 bases). The CDR3 has 16 amino acids. Germline V gives CDR1 SGHTA, CDR2 FQGTGA. The CDR3 DNA is TGTGCCAGCAGCAGGGGAACAGTGAACTCTGAAAACACCATATATTTT. This sequence encodes CASSRGTVNSENTIYF.

The chain links TRBV6-5 to TRBJ2-4; no firm D call. The CDR3 totals 14 residues. Germline V gene data show CDR1 as MNHEY and CDR2 as SVGAGI. V dropped 4 bases and J dropped 0 bases, with 7 bases sitting between them. This chain's CDR3 is CASSSYLAKNIQYF. DNA of the CDR3: TGTGCCAGCAGTTCATACCTAGCCAAAAACATTCAGTACTTC.

This chain connects TRBV11-2 to TRBJ2-6, with D possibly being TRBD1 (5 bases). Trimming shortened V by 7 bases and J by 3 bases, and 16 bases separated the two germline ends. The CDR3 has 16 residues. In germline, CDR1 is SGHAT, CDR2 FQNNGV. The CDR3 DNA is TGTGCCAGCACCCCTGGCAGGGTAGGTGGGGCCAACGTCCTGACTTTC. This translates into CASTPGRVGGANVLTF. Variable domain in full (rest from reference TRBV11-2 and TRBJ2-6): EAGVAQSPRYKIIEKRQSVAFWCNPISGHATLYWYQQILGQGPKLLIQFQNNGVVDDSQLPKDRFSAERLKGVDSTLKIQPAKLEDSAVYLCASTPGRVGGANVLTFGAGSRLTVL.

This clonotype has ten or more counts. J is TRBJ2-5 and V is TRBV30; the D is unclear. The CDR3 has 13 amino acids. The ends were cut back, 0 bases at V and 2 bases at J, with 7 bases in the middle. Germline lookup yields CDR1 GTSNPN and CDR2 SVGIG (reference sequence). The CDR3 bases are TGTGCCTGGAGTGTTCTAGAACAAGAGACCCAGTACTTC. It yields the protein CAWSVLEQETQYF.